A selection of T cell receptor beta chains follows, all from one sample in a study of monozygotic twins with inflammatory bowel disease. Following a re-call of the 5' RACE reads, TCRdb has one entry per CDR3 protein and lacks DNA. The record lists roughly 320,000 distinct CDR3 sequences, of which the ten most abundant hold 5.6%. Source material: blood. The origin of the receptors is a human donor with ulcerative colitis or Crohn's disease, or a healthy co-twin of an affected twin (not recorded which). CDR3s include the opening cysteine and the closing phenylalanine or tryptophan. Fields, in order: J gene, CDR3 length, V gene, CDR3 protein.

TRBJ1-5	19	TRBV12-3/TRBV12-4	CASSAGVSGPSRSNQPQHF
TRBJ2-3	17	TRBV30	CAWSGITGGVGTDTQYF
TRBJ2-2	13	TRBV7-3	CASSRGLTGELFF
TRBJ2-3	17	TRBV15	CATSRIVREGAADTQYF
TRBJ2-1	16	TRBV7-2	CASSRLRLAGGLEQFF
TRBJ2-7	13	TRBV5-1	CASSLTGFYEQYF
TRBJ2-2	14	TRBV6-1	CASKGRGKAGELFF
TRBJ2-7	11	TRBV18	CASSPGQGLAF
TRBJ2-7	16	TRBV20-1	CSAEGIAGGSPYEQYF
TRBJ2-7	16	TRBV10-3	CAISARREPSTYEQYF
TRBJ2-1	13	TRBV5-1	CASSLVAAREQFF
TRBJ2-3	18	TRBV5-5	CASSLRGGYSGRTDTQYF
TRBJ2-2	15	TRBV12-3/TRBV12-4	CASSVAGGNTGELFF
TRBJ2-2	14	TRBV29-1	CSVASRVNTGELFF
TRBJ1-1	12	TRBV7-2	CASSLSRTRAFF
TRBJ1-2	14	TRBV12-3/TRBV12-4	CASSPRREETGYTF
TRBJ2-7	13	TRBV18	CASSPSLGEEQYF
TRBJ2-4	17	TRBV27	CASSFPDRTLAKNIQYF
TRBJ2-1	16	TRBV3-1	CASSQERPPAPNEQFF
TRBJ2-1	14	TRBV15	CATSRTGTYEEQFF
TRBJ2-7	15	TRBV19	CASSGTGIRGDEQYF
TRBJ2-6	16	TRBV11-2	CASSLDRTSGANVLTF
TRBJ1-6	13	TRBV7-2	CASSLVLGRPLHF
TRBJ2-1	15	TRBV29-1	CSVDDWQGSYNEQFF
TRBJ2-1	21	TRBV12-3/TRBV12-4	CASSLEWFQLAGLSSYNEQFF
TRBJ2-2	16	TRBV20-1	CSARDQLAGRTGELFF
TRBJ2-7	15	TRBV4-3	CASSRGTTDSYEQYF
TRBJ2-1	18	TRBV5-5	CASSLGSLSGRMSNEQFF
TRBJ1-4	16	TRBV20-1	CSARDFMVQARGRMFF
TRBJ2-5	16	TRBV5-1	CASSVTSGGPQETQYF
TRBJ1-1	13	TRBV9	CASSVMSAGEAFF
TRBJ1-6	15	TRBV7-9	CASSPGTGIKSPLHF
TRBJ1-5	12	TRBV6-6	CASSYLTHPQHF
TRBJ2-2	15	TRBV7-2	CASSGGAGRAGELFF
TRBJ1-5	15	TRBV4-3	CASSQAVNSNQPQHF
TRBJ2-2	17	TRBV7-2	CASSSKLTSTNTGELFF
TRBJ2-3	17	TRBV5-1	CASSLMPPSFSTDTQYF
TRBJ2-5	13	TRBV12-3/TRBV12-4	CASSSRVKETQYF
TRBJ2-7	15	TRBV2	CASSAQVARTYEQYF
TRBJ2-3	11	TRBV9	CASSETDTQYF
TRBJ2-5	16	TRBV21-1	CASSKGAGRDQETQYF
TRBJ2-1	13	TRBV20-1	CSARGGVSNEQFF
TRBJ2-5	15	TRBV7-6	CASRRRTGKEETQYF
TRBJ2-3	14	TRBV2	CASRLAEATDTQYF
TRBJ2-2	15	TRBV30	CARSPGLVNTGELFF
TRBJ2-7	13	TRBV29-1	CSVDGGNFYEQYF
TRBJ2-7	14	TRBV6-1	CASSRSPGAYEQYF
TRBJ2-4	12	TRBV20-1	CSGASDKNIQYF
TRBJ2-7	18	TRBV7-8	CASSDSSGTGGSPYEQYF
TRBJ1-2	14	TRBV7-9	CASSSSPHGSGYTF
TRBJ2-7	14	TRBV7-9	CAGSPVGRQYEQYF
TRBJ1-6	16	TRBV27	CASSSAGSSYNSPLHF
TRBJ2-3	15	TRBV18	CASSPQGGLTDTQYF
TRBJ2-7	14	TRBV20-1	CSARPSVWSYEQYF
TRBJ2-6	15	TRBV9	CASSTEGYGANVLTF